What follows are 8 T cell receptor beta chains derived from one specimen sequenced in a study of beta chain features in type 1 diabetes. Since all of the isolated RNA was reverse transcribed, expressed TCRB transcripts were what got sequenced. Measured with immunoSEQ multiplex PCR; TCRdb has only the in-frame clones, and not every one. The sample shows 30,000 to 40,000 clones, 55% to 70% of them seen only once. The sample was Tregs from blood. These receptor sequences come from a woman in her 30s in good health.

The chain links TRBV7-2 to TRBJ2-7; 8 bases match TRBD1. This CDR3 has 16 residues. Germline V lookup: CDR1 SGHTA, CDR2 FQGNSA. After removal of 4 bases from V and 4 bases from J, the junction contained 12 bases not matched to a gene. CDR3 sequence (DNA): TGTGCCAGCAGCTCCGACCCTCGGGACAGGAGATACGAGCAGTACTTC. This encodes CASSSDPRDRRYEQYF.

The chain joins TRBV28 to TRBJ1-2, with D maybe TRBD1 (6 bases). This CDR3 region has 17 residues. Trimming removed 5 bases from V and 2 bases from J, with 21 bases in between. The V gene's germline CDR1 is MDHEN and CDR2 SYDVKM. In nucleotides, the CDR3 is TGTGCCAGCAGTATCCCGGGGCCAGGGGTCTGGAACTATGGCTACACCTTC. Protein: CASSIPGPGVWNYGYTF.

The rearrangement joins TRBV7-2 to TRBJ2-1; 12 bases line up with TRBD2. The length of the CDR3 is 19 residues. CDR1 and CDR2 from the germline V gene are SGHTA and FQGNSA. Trimming took 1 base from V and 0 from J; bases not matched to a gene: 7. The DNA of the CDR3 is TGTGCCAGCAGCTTAGGACTAGCGGGGGCACTGAGCTCCTACAATGAGCAGTTCTTC. Its protein product is CASSLGLAGALSSYNEQFF.

V is TRBV5-6 and J is TRBJ2-3, with 9 bases matching TRBD1. Germline loops: CDR1 SGHDT, CDR2 YYEEEE. V trimming: 5 bases; J trimming: 0 bases; junction bases outside the gene matches: 4. The CDR3 extends over 15 amino acids. The CDR3 reads CASREDRGSTDTQYF. CDR3 DNA: TGTGCCAGCAGGGAGGACAGGGGCAGCACAGATACGCAGTATTTT.

This clone has a handful of counts. The rearrangement uses TRBV30 and TRBJ2-1; TRBD2 aligns across 8 bases. The CDR3 spans 13 residues. Germline V gene sequence: CDR1 GTSNPN, CDR2 SVGIG (reference sequence). In DNA, the CDR3 is TGTGCTGGTAGAGCGGGAGTTTACAATGAGCAGTTCTTC. Translated, it gives CAGRAGVYNEQFF.

In DNA, the CDR3 is TGTGCCAGTAGTACCAGACTACGTATCAACGGGGGCTATGGCTACACCTTC. Its translation is CASSTRLRINGGYGYTF. The chain links TRBV19 to TRBJ1-2, with D possibly matching TRBD1 (5 bases). V lost 4 bases and J 4 bases, leaving 22 bases between the germline ends. The CDR3 sequence is 17 residues long. Germline values: CDR1 LNHDA, CDR2 SQIVND (reference sequence).

This clone was seen only a few times. The chain links TRBV5-1 to TRBJ2-2; 9 nucleotides line up with TRBD2. Germline CDR1 SGHRS, CDR2 YFSETQ. The J segment lost 5 bases and the V segment lost 1 base, leaving 6 bases of the junction unmatched. The CDR3 loop spans 16 amino acids. The CDR3 spells CASSLSGRMGTGELFF. The CDR3 DNA follows: TGCGCCAGCAGCTTGAGCGGGAGGATGGGAACCGGGGAGCTGTTTTTT.

V and J are TRBV19 and TRBJ2-1, with TRBD2 matching 14 bases. CDR3 length equals 18 residues. Trimming cost V 6 bases and J 4 bases; bases outside gene matches: 11. Germline V gene data show CDR1 as LNHDA and CDR2 as SQIVND (reference sequence). Here the CDR3 DNA reads TGTGCCAGTAGACCTGGGACTAGCGGGAGAGGACCTTACAATGAGCAGTTCTTC. The encoded protein is CASRPGTSGRGPYNEQFF.